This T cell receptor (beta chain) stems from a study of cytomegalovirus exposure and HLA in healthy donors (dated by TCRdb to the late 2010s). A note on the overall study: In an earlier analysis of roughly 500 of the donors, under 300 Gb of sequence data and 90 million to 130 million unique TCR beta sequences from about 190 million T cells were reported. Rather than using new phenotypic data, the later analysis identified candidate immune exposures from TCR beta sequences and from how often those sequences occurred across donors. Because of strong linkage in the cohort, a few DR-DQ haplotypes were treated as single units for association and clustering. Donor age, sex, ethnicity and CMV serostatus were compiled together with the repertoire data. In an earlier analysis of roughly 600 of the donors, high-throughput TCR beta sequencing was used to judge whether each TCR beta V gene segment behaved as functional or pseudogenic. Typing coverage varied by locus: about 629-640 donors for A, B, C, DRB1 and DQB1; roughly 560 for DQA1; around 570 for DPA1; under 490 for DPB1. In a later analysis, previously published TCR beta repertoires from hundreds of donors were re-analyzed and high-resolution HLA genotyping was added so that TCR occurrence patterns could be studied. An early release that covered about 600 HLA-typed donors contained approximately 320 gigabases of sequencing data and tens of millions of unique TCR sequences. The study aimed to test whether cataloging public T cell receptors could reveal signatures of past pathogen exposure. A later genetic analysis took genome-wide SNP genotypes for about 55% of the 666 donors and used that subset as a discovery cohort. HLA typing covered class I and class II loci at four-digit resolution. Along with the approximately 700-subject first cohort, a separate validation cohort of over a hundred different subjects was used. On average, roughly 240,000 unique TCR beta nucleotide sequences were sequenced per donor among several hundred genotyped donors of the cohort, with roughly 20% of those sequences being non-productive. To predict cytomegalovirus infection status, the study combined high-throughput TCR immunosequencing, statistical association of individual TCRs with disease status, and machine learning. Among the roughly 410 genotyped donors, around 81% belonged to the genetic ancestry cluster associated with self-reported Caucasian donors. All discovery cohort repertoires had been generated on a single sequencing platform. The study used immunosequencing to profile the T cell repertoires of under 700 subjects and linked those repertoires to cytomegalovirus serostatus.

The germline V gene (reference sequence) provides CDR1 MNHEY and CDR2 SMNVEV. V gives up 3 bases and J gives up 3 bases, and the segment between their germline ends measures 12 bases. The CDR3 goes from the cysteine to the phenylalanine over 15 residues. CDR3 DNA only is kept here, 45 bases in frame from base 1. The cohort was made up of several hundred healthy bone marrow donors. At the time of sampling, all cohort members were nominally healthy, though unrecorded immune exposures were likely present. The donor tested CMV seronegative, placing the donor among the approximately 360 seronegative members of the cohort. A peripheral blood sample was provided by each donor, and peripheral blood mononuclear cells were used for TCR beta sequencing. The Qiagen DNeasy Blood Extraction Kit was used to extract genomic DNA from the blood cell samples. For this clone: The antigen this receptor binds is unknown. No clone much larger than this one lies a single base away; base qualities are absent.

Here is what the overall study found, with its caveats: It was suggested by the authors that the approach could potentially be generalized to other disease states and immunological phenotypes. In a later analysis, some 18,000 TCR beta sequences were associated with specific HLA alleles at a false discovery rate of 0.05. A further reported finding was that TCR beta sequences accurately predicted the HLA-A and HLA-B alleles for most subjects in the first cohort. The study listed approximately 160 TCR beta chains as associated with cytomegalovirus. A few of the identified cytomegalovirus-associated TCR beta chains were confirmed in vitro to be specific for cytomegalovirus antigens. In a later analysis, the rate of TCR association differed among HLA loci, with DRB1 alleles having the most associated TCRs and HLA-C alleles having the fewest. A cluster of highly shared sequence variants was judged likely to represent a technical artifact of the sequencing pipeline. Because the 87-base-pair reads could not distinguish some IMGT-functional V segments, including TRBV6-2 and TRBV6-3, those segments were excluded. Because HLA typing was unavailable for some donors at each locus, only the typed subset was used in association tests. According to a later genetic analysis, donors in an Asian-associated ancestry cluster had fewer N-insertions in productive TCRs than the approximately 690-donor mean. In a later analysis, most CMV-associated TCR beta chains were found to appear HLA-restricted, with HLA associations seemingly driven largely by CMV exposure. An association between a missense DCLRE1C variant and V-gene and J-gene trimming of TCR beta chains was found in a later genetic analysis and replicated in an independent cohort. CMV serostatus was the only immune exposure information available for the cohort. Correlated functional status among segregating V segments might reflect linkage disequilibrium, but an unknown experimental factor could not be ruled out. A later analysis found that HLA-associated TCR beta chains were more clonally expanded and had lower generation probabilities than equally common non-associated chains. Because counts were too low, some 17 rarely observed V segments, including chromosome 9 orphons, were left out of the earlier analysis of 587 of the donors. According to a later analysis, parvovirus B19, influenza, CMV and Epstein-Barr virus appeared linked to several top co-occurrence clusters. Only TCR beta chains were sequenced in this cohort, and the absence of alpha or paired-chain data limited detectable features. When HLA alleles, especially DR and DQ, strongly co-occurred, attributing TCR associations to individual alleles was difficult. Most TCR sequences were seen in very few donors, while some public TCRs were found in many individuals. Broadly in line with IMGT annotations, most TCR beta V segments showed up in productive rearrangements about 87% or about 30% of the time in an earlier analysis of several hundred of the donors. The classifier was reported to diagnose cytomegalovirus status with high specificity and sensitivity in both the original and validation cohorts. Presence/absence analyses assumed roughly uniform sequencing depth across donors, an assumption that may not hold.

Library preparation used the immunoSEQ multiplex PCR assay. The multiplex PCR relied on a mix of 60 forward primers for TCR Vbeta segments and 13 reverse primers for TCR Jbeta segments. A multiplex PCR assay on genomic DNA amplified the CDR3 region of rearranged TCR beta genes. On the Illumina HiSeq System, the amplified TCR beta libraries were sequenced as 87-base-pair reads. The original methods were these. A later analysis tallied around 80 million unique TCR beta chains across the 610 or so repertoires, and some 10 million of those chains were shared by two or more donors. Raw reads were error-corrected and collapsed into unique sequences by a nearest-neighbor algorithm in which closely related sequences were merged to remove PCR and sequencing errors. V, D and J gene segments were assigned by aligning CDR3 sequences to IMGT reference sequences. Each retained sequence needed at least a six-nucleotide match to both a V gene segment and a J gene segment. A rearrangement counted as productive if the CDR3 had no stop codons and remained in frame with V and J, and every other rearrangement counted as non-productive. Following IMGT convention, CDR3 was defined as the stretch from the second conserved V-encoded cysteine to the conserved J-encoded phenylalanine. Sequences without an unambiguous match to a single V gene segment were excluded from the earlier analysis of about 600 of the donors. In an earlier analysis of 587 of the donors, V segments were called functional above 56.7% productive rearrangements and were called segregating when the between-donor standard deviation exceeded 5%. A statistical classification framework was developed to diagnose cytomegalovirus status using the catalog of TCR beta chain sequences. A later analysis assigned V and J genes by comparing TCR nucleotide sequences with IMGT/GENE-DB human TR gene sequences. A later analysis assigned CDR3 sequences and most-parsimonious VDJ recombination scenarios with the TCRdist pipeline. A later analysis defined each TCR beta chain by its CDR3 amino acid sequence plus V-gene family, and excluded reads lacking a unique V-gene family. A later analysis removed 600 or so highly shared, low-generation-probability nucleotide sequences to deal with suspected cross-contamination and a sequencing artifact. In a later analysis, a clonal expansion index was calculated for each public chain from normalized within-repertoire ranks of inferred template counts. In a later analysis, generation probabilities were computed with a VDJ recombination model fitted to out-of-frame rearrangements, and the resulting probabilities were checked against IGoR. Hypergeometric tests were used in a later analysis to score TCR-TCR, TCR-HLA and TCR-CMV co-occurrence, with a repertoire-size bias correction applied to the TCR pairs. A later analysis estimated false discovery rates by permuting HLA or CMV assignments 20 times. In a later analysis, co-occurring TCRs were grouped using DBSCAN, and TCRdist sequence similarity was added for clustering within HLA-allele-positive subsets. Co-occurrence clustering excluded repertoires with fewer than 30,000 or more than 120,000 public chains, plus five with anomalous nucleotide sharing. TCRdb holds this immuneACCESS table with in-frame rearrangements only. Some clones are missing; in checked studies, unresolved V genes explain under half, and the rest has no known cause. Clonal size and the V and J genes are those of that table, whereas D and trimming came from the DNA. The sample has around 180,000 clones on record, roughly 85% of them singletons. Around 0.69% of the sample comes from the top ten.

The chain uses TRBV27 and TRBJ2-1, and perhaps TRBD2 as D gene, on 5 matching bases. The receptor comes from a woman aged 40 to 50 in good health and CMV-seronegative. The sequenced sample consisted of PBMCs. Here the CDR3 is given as CASSFWRANYNEQFF. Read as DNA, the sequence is TGTGCCAGCAGTTTCTGGCGGGCTAACTACAATGAGCAGTTCTTC.